These T cell receptor beta chains were read from a single sample in a study of T cell changes during pregnancy in multiple sclerosis. Sequencing was performed with immunoSEQ multiplex PCR; in TCRdb, only in-frame clones are kept and a portion is missing. The sample records about 75,000 clones, approximately 95% being singletons. The input for sequencing was CD4+ T cells from peripheral blood mononuclear cells, taken after pregnancy. The receptor set was obtained from a female donor with multiple sclerosis, enrolled in a pregnancy study. Each CDR3 is given with its conserved first and last residue. The order of the fields is J gene, V gene, clone size, D gene, CDR3 DNA, CDR3 protein. D genes are given only for firm matches. Clone size appears in some rows only: once, few, many, or a class for an expanded clone.

>TRBJ2-7|TRBV6-1|-|TRBD2
TGTGCCAGCGGACTAGCGGTCGCCTACGAGCAGTACTTC
CASGLAVAYEQYF
>TRBJ2-3|TRBV6-5|-|TRBD1
TGTGCCAGCAGTTCTCTCAGGGGGCCAGATACGCAGTATTTT
CASSSLRGPDTQYF
>TRBJ2-7|TRBV29-1|-|TRBD2
TGCAGCGTTGAGCGGAGCGGGAGGGCTTCCGAGCAGTACTTC
CSVERSGRASEQYF
>TRBJ1-3|TRBV4-1|-|TRBD1
TGCGCCAGCAGCCAGAACAGGGGTGGCGGAAACACCGTATATTTT
CASSQNRGGGNTVYF
>TRBJ2-3|TRBV9|-|TRBD2
TGTGCCAGCAACGGGCGGGAGGGACCCGATACGCAGTATTTT
CASNGREGPDTQYF
>TRBJ2-7|TRBV28|-|TRBD1
TGTGCCAGCAGTTTAAGACAGGGGGCGCTACCCTACGAGCAGTACTTC
CASSLRQGALPYEQYF
>TRBJ1-2|TRBV28|-|-
TGTGCCAGCGCCAATACAGGGACCCCCTATGGCTATACCTTC
CASANTGTPYGYTF
>TRBJ2-3|TRBV5-4|-|TRBD2
TGTGCCAGCAGCTCCCCAGCGGGAGGCGGGGCAGATACGCAGTATTTT
CASSSPAGGGADTQYF
>TRBJ2-3|TRBV7-2|-|-
TGTGCCAGCAGCTTAGCTCCGACTAGGGTGGATACGCAGTATTTT
CASSLAPTRVDTQYF
>TRBJ2-7|TRBV6-1|-|TRBD1
TGTGCCAGCAGGCTATCCCGGGACAGGGCCTACGAGCAGTACTTC
CASRLSRDRAYEQYF
>TRBJ1-5|TRBV28|once|-
TGTGCCAGCAGTTTGGCGGGGGTGAATCAGCCCCAGCATTTT
CASSLAGVNQPQHF
>TRBJ1-1|TRBV28|few|TRBD1
TGTGCCAGCAGTACGACAGGGAGGACTGAAGCTTTCTTT
CASSTTGRTEAFF
>TRBJ2-1|TRBV4-3|-|TRBD1
TGCGCCAGCAGCCAAGATTTATTGGGCAGGGGGCTTGAGCAGTTCTTC
CASSQDLLGRGLEQFF
>TRBJ2-5|TRBV25-1|-|-
TGTGCCAGCAGTGCTCCGGGTTTACGGGAGACCCAGTACTTC
CASSAPGLRETQYF
>TRBJ2-1|TRBV6-5|-|-
TGTGCCAGCAGTTACCAGGGAAGCTCCTACAATGAGCAGTTCTTC
CASSYQGSSYNEQFF
>TRBJ1-1|TRBV6-1|once|-
TGTGCCAGCAGTGAAAGAGAGAGGGCTGGTGAAGCTTTCTTT
CASSERERAGEAFF